These 25 T cell receptor beta chains share one sample of origin, sequenced in a study of cytomegalovirus exposure and HLA in healthy donors. The PCR used 60 Vbeta and 13 Jbeta primers. Measured with immunoSEQ multiplex PCR; TCRdb has only the in-frame clones, and not every one. This table has about 160,000 clones, 60% to 80% appearing once. The specimen was PBMCs. All receptors come from a woman aged 25 to 39 in good health and CMV-seronegative.

The V gene is TRBV5-1, the J gene TRBJ1-3; D remains ambiguous. Trimming removed 3 bases from V and 2 bases from J, with 18 bases in between. Germline V gene data show CDR1 as SGHRS and CDR2 as YFSETQ. The CDR3 is 17 amino acids. CDR3 DNA sequence: TGCGCCAGCAGCTACACAAGCGCCTTCTCAACTGGAAACACCATATATTTT. Translated: CASSYTSAFSTGNTIYF.

Concerning this clone: At one end, the junction sequence differs from germline, possibly due to a read error. This chain connects TRBV7-9 to TRBJ1-2, with 8 bases matching TRBD1. The CDR3 extends over 17 amino acids. CDR1 and CDR2 (germline): SEHNR, FQNEAQ (reference sequence). The CDR3 region has the DNA TGTTCCAGCAGCCGCCTCTTGGACAGGGAACGGGGCTATGGCTACACCTTC. Translated: CSSSRLLDRERGYGYTF.

This clone appeared a single time. This chain connects TRBV7-2 to TRBJ1-4, with D perhaps TRBD1 (6 bases). Trimming stripped 1 base from V and 7 bases from J, with 10 bases between. The CDR3 has 14 residues. Germline V gene sequence: CDR1 SGHTA, CDR2 FQGNSA. The CDR3 DNA follows: TGTGCCAGCAGCTTAGACAGGGCGGCTGAAAAACTGTTTTTT. Protein product: CASSLDRAAEKLFF.

In the case of this clone: This CDR3 is missing its conserved last phenylalanine or tryptophan, likely due to a read error. It is unclear where the CDR3 begins or ends on the DNA, so no DNA is shown, and the CDR3 is as TCRdb lists it. The V and J genes are TRBV19 and TRBJ1-2; the listed D gene, TRBD1, was not tested against the DNA. Ends included, the CDR3 has 13 residues. In germline, CDR1 is LNHDA, CDR2 SQIVND (reference sequence). CDR3 amino acids: CASSLRTGLQGRL.

Only one count was recorded for this clone. J is TRBJ1-4 and V is TRBV15; D gene ambiguous. Trimming shortened V by 3 bases and J by 7 bases, and 15 bases separated the two germline ends. Germline-derived CDR1 and CDR2 are LNHNV and YYDKDF (reference sequence). There are 15 residues in the CDR3. CDR3 protein: CATSRDGLSREKLFF. CDR3 DNA sequence: TGTGCCACCAGCAGGGACGGACTTAGTCGTGAAAAACTGTTTTTT. Supplemented by reference TRBV15 and TRBJ1-4, the full variable domain reads DAMVIQNPRYQVTQFGKPVTLSCSQTLNHNVMYWYQQKSSQAPKLLFHYYDKDFNNEADTPDNFQSRRPNTSFCFLDIRSPGLGDTAMYLCATSRDGLSREKLFFGSGTQLSVL.

In its sample, this clone was seen a few times. This sequence joins TRBV5-1 and TRBJ1-2; 7 bases align to TRBD1. Germline V CDR1 and CDR2: SGHRS, YFSETQ. J lost 8 bases, V lost 0 bases, and 7 bases had no gene match. The CDR3 spans 14 residues. The CDR3 DNA reads as TGCGCCAGCAGCTTGGGGGACAGTGTAAGAGGCTACACCTTC. Translated, it gives CASSLGDSVRGYTF.

The rearrangement links TRBV7-9 to TRBJ1-2; 7 bases fit TRBD1. CDR3 length: 13 amino acids. Germline CDR1 reads SEHNR; CDR2 reads FQNEAQ (reference sequence). J gave up 4 bases and V 5 bases, and 4 bases lay outside the gene matches. CDR3 region: CASSQGQIYGYTF. CDR3 DNA sequence: TGTGCCAGCAGCCAGGGACAGATCTATGGCTACACCTTC.

This clone occurred once. The chain combines TRBV25-1 with TRBJ1-1; weak D call: TRBD1 (6 bases). Trimming removed 4 bases at V and 5 bases at J, with 11 bases between. Germline-derived CDR1 and CDR2 are MGHDK and SYGVNS. The CDR3 has 13 amino acids. CDR3 amino acids: CASSGTGSTEAFF. The CDR3 DNA reads as TGTGCCAGCAGTGGAACAGGGTCGACTGAAGCTTTCTTT.

This chain connects TRBV27 to TRBJ2-7; D ambiguous. V was cut by 8 bases and J by 4 bases, with 9 bases left in between. The CDR3 has 11 residues. Germline CDR1 reads MNHEY; CDR2 reads SMNVEV (reference sequence). The CDR3 loop reads CASRLGYEQYF. CDR3 nucleotides: TGTGCCAGCCGCCTAGGATACGAGCAGTACTTC.

The chain combines TRBV6-5 with TRBJ1-1; TRBD1 is a possible D gene (6 bases). V was trimmed by 6 bases and J by 6 bases, leaving 20 bases between them. CDR3 size: 15 residues. Germline assignment: CDR1 MNHEY and CDR2 SVGAGI. The CDR3 protein is CASSRQTGVYAEAFF. For the CDR3, the DNA is TGTGCCAGCAGCCGCCAGACAGGTGTTTATGCTGAAGCTTTCTTT.

The rearrangement joins TRBV20-1 to TRBJ2-1; D call uncertain. From germline, CDR1 is DFQATT and CDR2 SNEGSKA (reference sequence). The CDR3 sequence is 11 residues long. Trimming shortened V by 7 bases and J by 7 bases, and 11 bases separated the two germline ends. The DNA of the CDR3 is TGCAGTGGCCAACTCCAAAATGAGCAGTTCTTC. As protein: CSGQLQNEQFF.

CDR3 bases: TGTGCCTGGAGTTTTACAGTGAACACTGAAGCTTTCTTT. This translates into CAWSFTVNTEAFF. This chain uses TRBV30 with TRBJ1-1; unclear D gene. The CDR3 has 13 amino acids. V was shortened by 2 bases and J by 0 bases, with 7 bases between the two germline ends. Germline V gives CDR1 GTSNPN, CDR2 SVGIG (reference sequence).

The chain links TRBV30 to TRBJ2-7; TRBD1 agrees at 8 bases. CDR1 and CDR2 from the germline V gene are GTSNPN and SVGIG (reference sequence). V lost 0 bases to trimming and J lost 7 bases; unmatched junction nucleotides: 8. This CDR3 has 14 residues. Written as DNA, the CDR3 is TGTGCCTGGAGTGTGGCAGGGGGCTCTTGGGAGCAGTACTTC. This translates into CAWSVAGGSWEQYF.

The J gene is TRBJ2-7, the V gene TRBV6-1; 8 bases agree with TRBD2. The CDR3 sequence is 15 residues long. Germline V gene sequence: CDR1 MNHNS, CDR2 SASEGT. The V gene end was trimmed by 6 bases and the J gene end by 1 base; junction bases not matched to a gene: 8. Written as DNA, the CDR3 is TGTGCCAGCAGCGGGGGGAGCGGGGGTTCCTACGAGCAGTACTTC. Protein: CASSGGSGGSYEQYF.

The rearrangement links TRBV4-1 to TRBJ2-5; the D gene is possibly TRBD1 (5 bases). Matching the DNA end better, TRBJ2-7 makes the J call doubtful. CDR3 length: 14 amino acids. Germline V gene data show CDR1 as MGHRA and CDR2 as YSYEKL. The CDR3 is CASSQLRDSYEQYF. As DNA, the CDR3 is TGCGCCAGCAGCCAACTCAGGGATTCCTACGAGCAGTACTTC.

The V call is TRBV10-2, the J call TRBJ2-1; 11 nucleotides align to TRBD2. Germline values: CDR1 WSHSY, CDR2 SAAADI. Trimming took 7 bases from V and 8 from J; bases not matched to a gene: 4. This CDR3 has 13 residues. The CDR3 protein is CASTGTSGYEQFF. The CDR3 DNA follows: TGCGCCAGCACCGGGACTAGCGGTTATGAGCAGTTCTTC.

DNA for the CDR3: TGTGCCAGCAGCTTATCAGCGGGGGGCTACAATGAGCAGTTCTTC. This encodes CASSLSAGGYNEQFF. J is TRBJ2-1 and V is TRBV7-3, with TRBD2 matching over 9 bases. J lost 3 bases, V lost 2 bases, and 2 bases had no gene match. Germline loops: CDR1 SGHTA, CDR2 FQGTGA. This CDR3 spans 15 amino acids.

The CDR3 DNA is TGCGCCAGCACTAAGACAGGGGCCCTCTCTGGAAACACCATATATTTT. It specifies CASTKTGALSGNTIYF. The chain joins TRBV5-1 to TRBJ1-3; TRBD1 aligns across 8 bases. This CDR3 has 16 residues. Unmatched junction bases numbered 8, after V lost 6 bases and J lost 0 bases. Germline CDR1 and CDR2: SGHRS and YFSETQ.

The chain carries TRBV30 and TRBJ1-5, with a tentative D call TRBD1 (5 bases). The germline V gene encodes CDR1 GTSNPN and CDR2 SVGIG (reference sequence). The V end lost 2 bases, the J end lost 0 bases, and 11 bases lay between the germline ends. The CDR3 has 15 amino acids. The DNA for the CDR3 is TGTGCCTGGAGTCCCGGGGGGAGTAGCAATCAGCCCCAGCATTTT. It translates to CAWSPGGSSNQPQHF.

The chain links TRBV5-1 to TRBJ2-1; TRBD1 matches at 7 bases. CDR1 and CDR2 (germline): SGHRS, YFSETQ. This CDR3 spans 14 amino acids. J was trimmed by 5 bases and V by 3 bases; bases with no gene match: 5. CDR3 protein: CASSSGQQHNEQFF. The DNA for the CDR3 is TGCGCCAGCAGCTCGGGACAGCAACACAATGAGCAGTTCTTC.

This clone has just a few counts. The genes are TRBV10-3 and TRBJ2-7, with TRBD2 matching 14 bases. Germline V gene lookup returns CDR1 ENHRY and CDR2 SYGVKD. Trimming at V came to 5 bases and at J to 0 bases, leaving 6 bases not matched to a gene. This CDR3 region has 17 residues. As DNA, the CDR3 is TGTGCCATCAGTCTGGGACTAGCGGGGGAAAGCTCCTACGAGCAGTACTTC. It yields the protein CAISLGLAGESSYEQYF.

The V and J genes are TRBV6-6 and TRBJ2-1; 8 positions agree with TRBD1. CDR1 is MNHNY and CDR2 is SVGAGI in the germline V gene (reference sequence). The CDR3 runs 16 residues. The V and J ends lost 2 bases and 7 bases, in that order; junction bases with no gene match: 10. The DNA for the CDR3 is TGTGCCAGCAGTTACCAAGCGACAGGGGAAAAGAATGAGCAGTTCTTC. This sequence encodes CASSYQATGEKNEQFF.

This chain links TRBV5-1 with TRBJ1-4; TRBD1 might be the D (6 bases). The V gene lost 6 bases and the J gene lost 5 bases, with 14 bases spanning the gap. The germline V gene has CDR1 SGHRS and CDR2 YFSETQ. The CDR3 loop spans 14 amino acids. The CDR3 bases are TGCGCCAGCACTCAGGACAGTTTAAATGAAAAACTGTTTTTT. Residues: CASTQDSLNEKLFF. The whole variable domain, filled in from reference TRBV5-1 and TRBJ1-4, reads KAGVTQTPRYLIKTRGQQVTLSCSPISGHRSVSWYQQTPGQGLQFLFEYFSETQRNKGNFPGRFSGRQFSNSRSEMNVSTLELGDSALYLCASTQDSLNEKLFFGSGTQLSVL.

This rearrangement joins TRBV7-9 to TRBJ1-1; TRBD1 agrees at 8 bases. This CDR3 contains 15 residues. Germline CDR1 reads SEHNR; CDR2 reads FQNEAQ (reference sequence). V lost 3 bases, J lost 4 bases, and 7 bases stayed unmatched. The CDR3 sequence is CASSFSRGQSTEAFF. The CDR3 bases are TGTGCCAGCAGCTTTTCCAGGGGGCAAAGCACTGAAGCTTTCTTT.

This clone was seen a single time. The chain employs TRBV7-9 and TRBJ1-6; D might be TRBD1 (6 bases). Germline assignment: CDR1 SEHNR and CDR2 FQNEAQ (reference sequence). The CDR3 runs to 16 residues. The V gene lost 2 bases and the J gene lost 9 bases, with 17 bases spanning the gap. The CDR3 is CASSLRAGAVPSPLHF. The CDR3 nucleotides read TGTGCCAGCAGCTTACGTGCAGGGGCCGTTCCTTCACCCCTCCACTTT.